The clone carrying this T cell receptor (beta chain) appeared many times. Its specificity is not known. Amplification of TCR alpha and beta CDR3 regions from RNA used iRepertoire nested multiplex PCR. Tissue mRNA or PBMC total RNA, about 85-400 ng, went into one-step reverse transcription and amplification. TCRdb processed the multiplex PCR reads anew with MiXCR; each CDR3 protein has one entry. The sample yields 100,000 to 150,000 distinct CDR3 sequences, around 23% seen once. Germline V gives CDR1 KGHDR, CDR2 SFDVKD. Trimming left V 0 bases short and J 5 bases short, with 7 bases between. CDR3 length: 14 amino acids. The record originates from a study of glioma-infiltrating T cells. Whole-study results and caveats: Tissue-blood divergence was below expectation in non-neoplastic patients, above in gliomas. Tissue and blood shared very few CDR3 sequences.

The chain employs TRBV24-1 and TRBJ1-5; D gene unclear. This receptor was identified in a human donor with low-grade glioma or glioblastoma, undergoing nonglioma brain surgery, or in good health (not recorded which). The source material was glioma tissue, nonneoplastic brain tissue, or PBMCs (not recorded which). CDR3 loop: CATSDLGTYQPQHF. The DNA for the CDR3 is TGTGCCACCAGTGATTTGGGAACCTATCAGCCCCAGCATTTT.